Below, 14 T cell receptor beta chains from the same sample are listed, as sequenced in a study of human T cells and chemical hapten exposure. Time point of the sample: pre-sensitization, week 0. The sample's treatment: therapeutic diphenylcyclopropenone sensitization with weekly scalp DPC. MiXCR was run by TCRdb on the RACE reads, yielding one entry per CDR3 protein. In the table there are about 350,000 distinct CDR3 sequences, 4.5% to 7% of which are singletons. Material: whole blood, obtained in connection with sensitization to the hapten diphenylcyclopropenone (DPC). These receptors all come from a woman younger than 30 with alopecia areata. Some clones in this sample may be carry-over from other donors' samples.

This clonotype was observed many times. V usage is TRBV3-1 and J usage is TRBJ2-3; TRBD1 agrees at 8 bases. Per germline, CDR1 LGHDT and CDR2 YNNKEL (reference sequence). The CDR3 runs 16 residues. V shed 0 bases, J shed 6 bases, and the junction held 8 bases outside the gene matches. The CDR3 spells CASSQDGTGLMDTQYF. The DNA of the CDR3 is TGTGCCAGCAGCCAAGACGGGACAGGTCTCATGGATACGCAGTATTTT.

To note about this clonotype: A much larger clone is a single base away; this may be a read error. This chain connects TRBV11-3 to TRBJ2-7, with 7 bases lining up with TRBD1. This CDR3 has 16 amino acids. Trimming cost V 8 bases and J 0 bases; bases outside gene matches: 13. Germline V lookup: CDR1 SGHNT, CDR2 YENEEA. Here the CDR3 DNA reads TGTGCCAGCTCAGTGGACAGGTCCAGGGGCTCCTACGAGCAGTACTTC. Protein: CASSVDRSRGSYEQYF.

The chain links TRBV6-2 or TRBV6-3 to TRBJ1-6, with 8 bases aligning to TRBD1. Trimming took 6 bases from V and 10 from J; bases not matched to a gene: 11. This CDR3 has 15 residues. Looked up from germline, CDR1 is MNHEY and CDR2 is SVGEGT. CDR3 in DNA: TGTGCCAGCAGCTCCGGACAGGGCTGGTGGTCACCCCTCCACTTT. Protein sequence: CASSSGQGWWSPLHF.

This chain links TRBV28 with TRBJ1-5, with TRBD1 identical over 8 bases. J was trimmed by 4 bases and V by 1 base; bases with no gene match: 9. From germline, CDR1 is MDHEN and CDR2 SYDVKM. CDR3 length equals 17 residues. This chain's CDR3 is CASSLLGRGQRNQPQHF. The CDR3 DNA sequence: TGTGCCAGCAGTTTATTGGGCAGGGGGCAGCGGAATCAGCCCCAGCATTTT.

This clonotype has ten or more counts. The chain links TRBV6-5 to TRBJ1-6; no firm D call. Deletions cut 4 bases from V and 4 bases from J, with 8 bases between. This CDR3 region has 14 residues. Germline V gene sequence: CDR1 MNHEY, CDR2 SVGAGI. The CDR3 is CASSLRVYNSPLHF. The CDR3 DNA reads as TGTGCCAGCAGTTTGCGAGTGTATAATTCACCCCTCCACTTT.

The table lists this clonotype with many counts. The rearrangement joins TRBV9 to TRBJ1-1, with D possibly matching TRBD1 (5 bases). The CDR3 loop spans 16 amino acids. With 3 bases removed from V and 2 bases from J, the gap between germline ends came to 17 bases. Germline V CDR1 and CDR2: SGDLS, YYNGEE. The CDR3 sequence: CASSGEHWGINTEAFF. CDR3 nucleotides: TGTGCCAGCAGCGGCGAGCATTGGGGGATTAACACTGAAGCTTTCTTT.

Note on this clonotype: Just one base apart from a much larger clone, this may be a read error. The V gene is TRBV12-3 or TRBV12-4, the J gene TRBJ1-1, with D possibly TRBD1 on 5 matching bases. The CDR3 runs 13 residues. The CDR3 region has the DNA TGTGCCAGCAGTTTTAAGGGGAACACTGAAGCTTACTTT. Its protein is CASSFKGNTEAYF.

This clonotype was recorded at least ten times. V usage is TRBV12-3 or TRBV12-4 and J usage is TRBJ1-6; D gene ambiguous. This CDR3 has 14 amino acids. The V end was cut by 2 bases, the J end by 10 bases, with 12 bases between. The CDR3 bases are TGTGCCAGCAGTTTAATCACGGGTATCTCACCCCTCCACTTT. The encoded protein is CASSLITGISPLHF.

The chain combines TRBV7-2 with TRBJ1-2; D is unclear. Germline CDR1 SGHTA, CDR2 FQGNSA. Between the trimmed V and J ends, which lost 4 bases and 5 bases, there was a span of 14 bases. The CDR3 spans 14 residues. Here the CDR3 reads CASSSTGSTYGYTF. The CDR3 coding sequence is TGTGCCAGCAGCTCCACGGGGTCTACGTATGGCTACACCTTC. Based on the CDR3 plus reference TRBV7-2 and TRBJ1-2, the full variable domain is GAGVSQSPSNKVTEKGKDVELRCDPISGHTALYWYRQSLGQGLEFLIYFQGNSAPDKSGLPSDRFSAERTGGSVSTLTIQRTQQEDSAVYLCASSSTGSTYGYTFGSGTRLTVV.

In its sample, this clonotype was seen many times. This rearrangement joins TRBV11-1 to TRBJ1-1; D ambiguous. Trimming shortened V by 2 bases and J by 3 bases, and 10 bases separated the two germline ends. Per the germline V gene, CDR1 is SGHAT and CDR2 is FQDESV (reference sequence). CDR3 length equals 14 residues. Written as DNA, the CDR3 is TGTGCCAGCAGCTTACGTCAGACTTACACTGAAGCTTTCTTT. As protein: CASSLRQTYTEAFF.

The V call is TRBV4-3, the J call TRBJ2-1; D is perhaps TRBD2 (5 bases). Trimming took off 4 bases at V and 4 bases at J, with 20 bases between the two ends. The germline gives CDR1 LGHNA, CDR2 YSLEER. This CDR3 is built from 17 residues. CDR3 bases: TGCGCCAGCAGCCCCAGGAGTCACGGGGTTCTTTACAATGAGCAGTTCTTC. Amino acid sequence: CASSPRSHGVLYNEQFF.

This chain links TRBV3-1 with TRBJ1-6; D is perhaps TRBD1 (5 bases). Per the germline V gene, CDR1 is LGHDT and CDR2 is YNNKEL (reference sequence). Deletions cut 1 base from V and 8 bases from J, with 12 bases between. The CDR3 runs to 15 residues. This chain's CDR3 is CASSQVLGGYSPLHF. The CDR3 DNA is TGTGCCAGCAGCCAAGTGTTGGGGGGGTATTCACCCCTCCACTTT.

This clonotype was counted ten times or more. The chain has TRBV4-1 and TRBJ2-6, with 9 bases identical to TRBD1. Per the germline V gene, CDR1 is MGHRA and CDR2 is YSYEKL. This CDR3 comprises 17 residues. With V trimmed by 8 bases and J by 0 bases, 8 bases remained unmatched. As DNA, the CDR3 is TGCGCCAGCTCCCTCGGACAGGGGAGCTCTGGGGCCAACGTCCTGACTTTC. This sequence encodes CASSLGQGSSGANVLTF.

J is TRBJ2-3 and V is TRBV6-6; no firm D call. The CDR3 extends over 15 amino acids. Germline lookup yields CDR1 MNHNY and CDR2 SVGAGI (reference sequence). Trimming pared 5 bases from V and 1 base from J, leaving 13 bases between. CDR3 amino acids: CASSPLGIGTDTQYF. The CDR3 coding sequence is TGTGCCAGCAGTCCCCTAGGCATTGGCACAGATACGCAGTATTTT.